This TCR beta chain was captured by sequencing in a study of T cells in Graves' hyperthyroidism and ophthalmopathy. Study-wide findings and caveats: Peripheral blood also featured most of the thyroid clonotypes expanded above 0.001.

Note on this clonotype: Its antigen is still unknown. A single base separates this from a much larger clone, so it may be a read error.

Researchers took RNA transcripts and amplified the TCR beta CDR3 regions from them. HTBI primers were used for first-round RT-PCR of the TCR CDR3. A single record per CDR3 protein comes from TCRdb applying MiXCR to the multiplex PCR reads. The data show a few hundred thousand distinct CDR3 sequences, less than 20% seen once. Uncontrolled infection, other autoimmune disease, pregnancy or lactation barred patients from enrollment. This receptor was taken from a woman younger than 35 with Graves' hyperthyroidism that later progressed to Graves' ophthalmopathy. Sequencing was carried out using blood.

CDR3 residues: CASSFRSQETQYF. CDR3 in DNA: TGTGCCAGCAGCTTTAGGAGTCAAGAGACCCAGTACTTC. V is TRBV5-6 and J is TRBJ2-5; no reliable D call. This CDR3 has 13 residues. The germline CDR1 and CDR2 sequences are SGHDT and YYEEEE. V was shortened by 2 bases and J by 2 bases, with 7 bases between the two germline ends.